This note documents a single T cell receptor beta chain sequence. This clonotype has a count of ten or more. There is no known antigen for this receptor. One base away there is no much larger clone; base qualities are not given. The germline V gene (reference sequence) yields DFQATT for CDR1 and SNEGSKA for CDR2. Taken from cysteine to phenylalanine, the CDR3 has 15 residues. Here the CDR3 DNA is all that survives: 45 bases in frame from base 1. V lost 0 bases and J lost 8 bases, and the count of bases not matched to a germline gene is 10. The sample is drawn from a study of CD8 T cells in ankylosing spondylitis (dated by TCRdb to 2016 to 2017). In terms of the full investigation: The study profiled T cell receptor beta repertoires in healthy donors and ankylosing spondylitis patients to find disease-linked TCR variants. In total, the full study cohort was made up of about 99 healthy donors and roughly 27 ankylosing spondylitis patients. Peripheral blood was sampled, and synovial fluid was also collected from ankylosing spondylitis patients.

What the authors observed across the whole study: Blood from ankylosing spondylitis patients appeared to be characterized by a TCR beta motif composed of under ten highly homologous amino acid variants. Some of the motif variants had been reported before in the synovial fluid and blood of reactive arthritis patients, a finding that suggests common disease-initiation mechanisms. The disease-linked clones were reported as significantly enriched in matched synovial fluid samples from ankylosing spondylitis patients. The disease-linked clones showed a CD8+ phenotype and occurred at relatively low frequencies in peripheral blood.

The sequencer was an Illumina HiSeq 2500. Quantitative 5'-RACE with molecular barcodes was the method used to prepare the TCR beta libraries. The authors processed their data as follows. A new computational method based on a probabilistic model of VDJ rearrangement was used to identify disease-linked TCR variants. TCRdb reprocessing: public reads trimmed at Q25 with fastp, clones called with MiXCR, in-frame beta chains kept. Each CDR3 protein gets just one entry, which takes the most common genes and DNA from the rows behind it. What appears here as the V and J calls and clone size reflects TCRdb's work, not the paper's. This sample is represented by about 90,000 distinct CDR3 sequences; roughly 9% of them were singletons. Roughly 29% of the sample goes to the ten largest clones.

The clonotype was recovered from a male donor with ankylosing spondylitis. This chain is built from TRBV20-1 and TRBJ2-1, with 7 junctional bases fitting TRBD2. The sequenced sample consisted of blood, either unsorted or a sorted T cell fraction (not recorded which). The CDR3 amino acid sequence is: CSARDGSSGGYEQFF. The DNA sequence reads TGCAGTGCTAGAGATGGGTCTAGCGGAGGTTATGAGCAGTTCTTC.